Following are 9 T cell receptor beta chains from one sample sequenced in a study of identical twins. TCRdb re-called the 5' RACE reads through MiXCR, storing one row per CDR3 protein. The sample carries 1.5 million to 2 million distinct CDR3 sequences, about 31% recorded once. Source material: cord blood. The receptors were gathered from a newborn girl in good health.

The V call is TRBV2, the J call TRBJ2-5; the match to TRBD1 covers 9 bases. Germline values: CDR1 SNHLY, CDR2 FYNNEI. The trim removed 6 bases at V and 5 bases at J, leaving 10 bases unmatched. The CDR3 length is 15 residues. In nucleotides, the CDR3 is TGTGCCAGCAGACGACAACAGGGGGCAGAGGAGACCCAGTACTTC. Translating gives CASRRQQGAEETQYF.

This clonotype was seen a few times. The rearrangement uses TRBV2 and TRBJ1-2; tentative D call: TRBD1 (5 bases). V was cut by 4 bases and J by 1 base, with 10 bases left in between. This CDR3 comprises 14 residues. Germline CDR1 and CDR2: SNHLY and FYNNEI. In DNA, the CDR3 is TGTGCCAGCAGTGCGACAGTCATTAACTATGGCTACACCTTC. Its protein product is CASSATVINYGYTF.

The gene calls are TRBV20-1 and TRBJ2-1, with 7 bases lining up with TRBD1. The CDR3 is 15 amino acids. The J segment lost 9 bases and the V segment lost 3 bases, leaving 14 bases of the junction unmatched. CDR1 is DFQATT and CDR2 is SNEGSKA in the germline V gene (reference sequence). The CDR3 spells CSARDRPLVQSEQFF. In DNA, the CDR3 is TGCAGTGCTAGGGACAGGCCCTTGGTTCAGAGTGAGCAGTTCTTC.

This chain joins TRBV14 and TRBJ2-7, with a weak D call TRBD1 (5 bases). Trimming pared 6 bases from V and 3 bases from J, leaving 12 bases between. Germline CDR1 SGHDN, CDR2 FVKESK. The CDR3 contains 13 residues. The CDR3 sequence is CASSRQKLYEQYF. The CDR3 DNA is TGTGCCAGCAGTCGACAGAAGCTCTACGAGCAGTACTTC.

This clonotype occurred a few times. J is TRBJ2-7 and V is TRBV4-2, with 11 bases that match TRBD2. The germline CDR1 and CDR2 sequences are LGHNA and YNFKEQ. V lost 4 bases, J lost 1 base, and 6 bases stayed unmatched. The CDR3 loop spans 16 amino acids. CDR3 coding DNA: TGTGCCAGCAGCCGACCACCTAGCGGGGGGTCCTACGAGCAGTACTTC. This translates into CASSRPPSGGSYEQYF.

The chain carries TRBV4-1 and TRBJ2-5; TRBD2 aligns across 9 bases. The germline V gene encodes CDR1 MGHRA and CDR2 YSYEKL. This CDR3 contains 15 residues. The ends lost 5 bases at V and 6 bases at J; junction bases unmatched: 10. The CDR3 nucleotides read TGCGCCAGCAGCTCCATAGGGACTAGCTGGAAGACCCAGTACTTC. It specifies CASSSIGTSWKTQYF.

The chain is built from TRBV20-1 and TRBJ2-5, with TRBD2 identical over 8 bases. The end of the DNA aligns better with TRBJ2-7, so the J call may be wrong. In germline, CDR1 is DFQATT, CDR2 SNEGSKA (reference sequence). CDR3 length equals 15 residues. Here the CDR3 reads CSAREGAGTSYEQYF. In DNA form, the CDR3 reads TGCAGTGCTAGAGAGGGGGCTGGGACTAGCTACGAGCAGTACTTC.

This rearrangement joins TRBV28 to TRBJ2-3; 8 nucleotides line up with TRBD2. This CDR3 has 17 residues. V lost 3 bases to trimming and J lost 3 bases; unmatched junction nucleotides: 11. The germline V gene encodes CDR1 MDHEN and CDR2 SYDVKM. CDR3 bases: TGTGCCAGCAGTTTTTTTCTCAGGGGCGGGAGGACAGATACGCAGTATTTT. Its protein is CASSFFLRGGRTDTQYF.

The V call is TRBV10-3, the J call TRBJ2-7; D tentatively reads TRBD1 or TRBD2 (5 bases each). CDR1 is ENHRY and CDR2 is SYGVKD in the germline V gene. Trimming left V 0 bases short and J 6 bases short, with 15 bases between. The CDR3 is made up of 15 amino acids. This CDR3 is CAISESGSGGLEQYF. In DNA form, the CDR3 reads TGTGCCATCAGTGAGTCGGGTAGTGGGGGTCTCGAGCAGTACTTC.